This entry lists 15 T cell receptor beta chains sequenced from one sample in a study of blood T cell repertoires in COVID-19. TCRdb's copy holds only in-frame clones and misses some; the assay was immunoSEQ multiplex PCR. This sample has over 85,000 clones, with approximately 92% found just once. The specimen sequenced was peripheral blood. The receptors here all came from a man between 18 and 35 years old with acute or convalescent COVID-19.

The chain has TRBV2 and TRBJ1-2; D call uncertain. CDR1 SNHLY and CDR2 FYNNEI come from the germline V gene. CDR3 length: 11 amino acids. Trimming shortened V by 7 bases and J by 8 bases, and 11 bases separated the two germline ends. Here the CDR3 DNA reads TGTGCCAGCACCCGTCTGAGGGGCTACACCTTC. Translated: CASTRLRGYTF. Based on the CDR3 plus reference TRBV2 and TRBJ1-2, the full variable domain is EPEVTQTPSHQVTQMGQEVILRCVPISNHLYFYWYRQILGQKVEFLVSFYNNEISEKSEIFDDQFSVERPDGSNFTLKIRSTKLEDSAMYFCASTRLRGYTFGSGTRLTVV.

The chain joins TRBV27 to TRBJ1-5; 7 bases map to TRBD1. Germline assignment: CDR1 MNHEY and CDR2 SMNVEV (reference sequence). The length of the CDR3 is 16 residues. J lost 0 bases, V lost 7 bases, and 9 bases had no gene match. CDR3 in amino acids: CASKGGSGGSNQPQHF. Written as DNA, the CDR3 is TGTGCCAGCAAGGGGGGATCAGGGGGTAGCAATCAGCCCCAGCATTTT.

The chain joins TRBV3-1 (or the pseudogene TRBV3-2) to TRBJ2-5; TRBD2 matches 13 bases. The CDR3 runs 16 residues. Trimming removed 4 bases from V and 2 bases from J; junction bases left unmatched: 4. In germline, CDR1 is LGHDT, CDR2 YNNKEL (reference sequence). CDR3 DNA: TGTGCCAGCAGCCCCGGGACTAGCGGGGCTCAAGAGACCCAGTACTTC. Amino acids: CASSPGTSGAQETQYF.

The chain links TRBV5-1 to TRBJ2-7, with TRBD1 identical over 8 bases. The CDR3 extends over 17 amino acids. The V segment lost 0 bases and the J segment 0 bases; nucleotides outside the gene matches: 8. Germline CDR1 is SGHRS and CDR2 is YFSETQ. The CDR3 sequence: CASSLAEDREDSYEQYF. The CDR3 nucleotides read TGCGCCAGCAGCTTGGCGGAGGACAGGGAGGACTCCTACGAGCAGTACTTC.

The chain uses TRBV9 and TRBJ1-6, with 10 nucleotides matching TRBD1. Trimming at V came to 4 bases and at J to 10 bases, leaving 11 bases not matched to a gene. CDR1 and CDR2 from the germline V gene are SGDLS and YYNGEE. The CDR3 has 16 amino acids. CDR3 nucleotide sequence: TGTGCCAGCAGCCCAAGCCTGGACAGGGGGGAATCACCCCTCCACTTT. Its translation: CASSPSLDRGESPLHF.

The chain employs TRBV19 and TRBJ2-5; D is unresolved. Trimming removed 3 bases at V and 1 base at J, with 12 bases between. The length of the CDR3 is 15 residues. The germline gives CDR1 LNHDA, CDR2 SQIVND (reference sequence). CDR3 coding DNA: TGTGCCAGTAGTATGAAGACGGAGTTCCAAGAGACCCAGTACTTC. Translating gives CASSMKTEFQETQYF.

As to this clone: Other DNA sequences from this sample encode an identical CDR3 as well. This chain joins TRBV30 and TRBJ1-2; 9 nucleotides match TRBD1. The CDR3 extends over 13 amino acids. Looked up from germline, CDR1 is GTSNPN and CDR2 is SVGIG (reference sequence). Trimming took 3 bases from V and 4 from J; bases not matched to a gene: 3. CDR3 DNA sequence: TGTGCCTGGAGCCCGACAGGGGGCTATGGCTACACCTTC. Its protein is CAWSPTGGYGYTF.

This chain uses TRBV4-1 with TRBJ1-3, with D uncertain. Germline V lookup: CDR1 MGHRA, CDR2 YSYEKL. Trimming cost V 1 base and J 0 bases, with 10 bases left between them. The CDR3 runs to 16 residues. The CDR3 DNA reads TGCGCCAGCAGCCAAGGGAACCGAGGCTCTGGAAACACCATATATTTT. Protein product: CASSQGNRGSGNTIYF.

This chain joins TRBV7-9 and TRBJ1-1; TRBD1 is a possible D gene (6 bases). There are 15 residues in the CDR3. V was shortened by 2 bases and J by 5 bases, with 15 bases between the two germline ends. Germline-derived CDR1 and CDR2 are SEHNR and FQNEAQ (reference sequence). The CDR3 DNA follows: TGTGCCAGCAGCTTATGGTTGGGGGCGAGAACTGAAGCTTTCTTT. Translation: CASSLWLGARTEAFF.

The rearrangement uses TRBV4-1 and TRBJ1-1, with TRBD1 as a possible D gene (5 bases). Per germline, CDR1 MGHRA and CDR2 YSYEKL. V lost 0 bases, J lost 0 bases, and 11 bases lay in between. There are 16 residues in the CDR3. The DNA for the CDR3 is TGCGCCAGCAGCCAAGAAGTTCAGGGCCTGAACACTGAAGCTTTCTTT. This gives the protein CASSQEVQGLNTEAFF.

V and J are TRBV7-6 and TRBJ1-2, with D possibly matching TRBD1 (5 bases). Germline V gene lookup returns CDR1 SGHVS and CDR2 FNYEAQ. The CDR3 consists of 15 residues. Trimming took 1 base from V and 4 from J, leaving 13 bases between them. As DNA, the CDR3 is TGTGCCAGCAGCTTAGGCGGCAGGGAGGGCTATGGCTACACCTTC. It is translated as CASSLGGREGYGYTF.

This sequence joins TRBV7-8 and TRBJ2-1; 7 bases fit TRBD2. CDR3 size: 17 residues. Losses at the gene ends were 6 bases for V and 4 bases for J; bases not matched to a gene: 15. The germline V gene has CDR1 SGHVS and CDR2 FQNEAQ. CDR3 amino acids: CASSFTWGGNSYNEQFF. Here the CDR3 DNA reads TGTGCCAGCAGTTTCACTTGGGGGGGAAACTCTTACAATGAGCAGTTCTTC. The complete variable domain, with remaining parts taken from reference TRBV7-8 and TRBJ2-1, reads GAGVSQSPRYKVAKRGQDVALRCDPISGHVSLFWYQQALGQGPEFLTYFQNEAQLDKSGLPSDRFFAERPEGSVSTLKIQRTQQEDSAVYLCASSFTWGGNSYNEQFFGPGTRLTVL.

The chain has TRBV12-2 and TRBJ1-1; the table's D call of TRBD1 was not tested on the DNA. TRBV12-2 is recorded as a pseudogene. The CDR3 is 14 residues long. The CDR3 DNA reads as TGTGCAAGTCGCTTAGAAAAGACAGGGGGCGAAGCTTTCTTT. This sequence encodes CASRLEKTGGEAFF.

The chain employs TRBV5-1 and TRBJ1-1; maybe TRBD1 (6 bases). CDR3 length: 14 amino acids. Trimming stripped 2 bases from V and 0 bases from J, with 8 bases between. The V gene's germline CDR1 is SGHRS and CDR2 YFSETQ. The CDR3 protein is CASSFGDMNTEAFF. CDR3 nucleotide sequence: TGCGCCAGCAGCTTCGGGGACATGAACACTGAAGCTTTCTTT.

The chain recombines TRBV6-5 with TRBJ1-3; 7 nucleotides match TRBD1. The V gene end was trimmed by 6 bases and the J gene end by 1 base; junction bases not matched to a gene: 6. CDR3 size: 15 residues. The V gene's germline CDR1 is MNHEY and CDR2 SVGAGI. The CDR3 DNA follows: TGTGCCAGCAGGCTGACAGGGACGTCTGGAAACACCATATATTTT. It specifies CASRLTGTSGNTIYF.